Detailed here is one TCR beta chain. The antigen it recognizes is unknown. The record has no base qualities; no much larger clone is one base away. The CDR3 runs 13 amino acids, cysteine and phenylalanine included. Of the read, only the CDR3 DNA is kept; its 39 bases are in frame from base 1. V is cut by 3 bases and J by 6 bases, and the space between the germline ends is 11 bases. Looking up the germline V gene (reference sequence) yields CDR1 LNHDA and CDR2 SQIVND. The entry originates in a study of regulatory T cells in long-lasting Graves disease (dated by TCRdb to the early 2020s). Study-level background: In the newly diagnosed Graves' disease group, patients had been taking antithyroid drugs for less than 3 months. A total of about 33 samples underwent TCR sequencing, from roughly 13 patients with persistent Graves' disease and some 20 patients with newly diagnosed Graves' disease. This study used TCR sequencing and RNA sequencing of peripheral blood to compare persistent Graves' disease patients against newly diagnosed Graves' disease patients. The study was registered as a clinical trial and conducted in China.

Preparation of the library involved multiplex PCR. Data came from an Illumina HiSeq 4000. CDR3 regions were amplified by Arm-PCR with iRepertoire HTBI primers to construct TCR beta libraries. Gel purification was performed on PCR products prior to sequencing. As for how the authors treated the data: Gene usage analysis of CDR3 amino acid clonotypes used the 60 to 75 TRBV and around 14 TRBJ segments found across samples. COPE and FqMerger were used to merge the filtered high-quality paired reads into contigs. Contigs were aligned with BLAST to IMGT TRBV, TRBD and TRBJ reference genes, and CDR3 was defined per IMGT. Any clonotype with a frequency above 0.1% was classified as a highly expanded clone. Shannon entropy served as the measure of repertoire diversity, while the Gini coefficient captured V-J evenness. A clonotype was considered public if more than one individual shared it. The public reads were quality trimmed at Q25 with fastp and then assembled into clones with MiXCR by TCRdb, keeping productive beta chains. Identical CDR3 protein sequences are pooled into one entry, listed with their most common genes and DNA. It is TCRdb's table, rather than the study itself, that gives the V and J calls and clone size. The sample records 350,000 to 400,000 distinct CDR3 sequences, about 17% of which are singletons. Around 20% of the sample belongs to the ten largest clones.

General study outcomes and caveats: Only the TCR beta chain was sequenced and analyzed. Patients with persistent disease shared more public clonotypes (fewer than 3,000) than newly diagnosed patients did (966). Because the primary lesion, thyroid tissue, could not be accessed, the study looked at peripheral blood alone. Persistent Graves' disease patients showed lower TCR Shannon entropy and fewer highly expanded clones than newly diagnosed patients, suggesting clonal expansion. The small sample size was acknowledged by the authors as a limitation that may reduce accuracy. Persistent disease showed preferential use of TRBV28, TRBJ1-2 and TRBJ2-5, whereas newly diagnosed disease favored TRBV20-1 and TRBJ2-1.

The sample's time point label is to be understood as: newly diagnosed GD, antithyroid drugs for less than 3 months. For both TCR sequencing and RNA sequencing, RNA was extracted from PBMCs using TRIzol. The diagnosis of Graves' disease followed American Thyroid Association guidelines. Patients for the study were recruited at an endocrinology department in Xi'an, China. From each patient, about 9 milliliters of peripheral blood was collected into an EDTA anticoagulant tube. Ficoll Paque Plus density gradient separation was used to isolate PBMCs, and no further T cell sorting was done. An Agilent 2100 Bioanalyzer and agarose gel were used to check RNA quality, while a NanoDrop 2000 measured RNA concentration. These data also formed part of another study, on T cells in Graves' hyperthyroidism and ophthalmopathy. As that second study puts it: Stable Graves' hyperthyroidism was defined as the absence of progression to ophthalmopathy over 18 months of follow-up. The hyperthyroidism patients were between 18 and 65 years old and newly diagnosed, with a disease duration of less than 2 months. Exclusion was applied to patients with uncontrolled infections, other autoimmune diseases, pregnancy or lactation. Clinical symptoms, serum thyroxine and TRAb, thyroid ultrasound, and orbital computed tomography formed the basis for the diagnoses. A first-round RT-PCR of the TCR CDR3 used the HTBI primer set with the Qiagen OneStep RT-PCR kit. Most expanded thyroid clonotypes (frequency above 0.001) were also detected in blood, suggesting blood repertoires may reflect thyroid immune responses. A 13 V-J signature model separated ophthalmopathy from stable hyperthyroidism, with about 90% sensitivity and about 81% specificity in cross-validation and 80%/75% in testing. During validation, the model predicted progression to ophthalmopathy a median of around six months ahead of onset, with almost 71% sensitivity and roughly 75% specificity. To identify TCR V-J signatures that set the groups apart, the researchers used a discovery cohort of about a hundred patients, made up of 43 with Graves' ophthalmopathy and about 59 with stable Graves' hyperthyroidism. Prospective prediction of ophthalmopathy was tested in an independent validation cohort consisting of 18 hyperthyroidism patients and some 17 patients who later progressed to ophthalmopathy. The 100 discovery patients were randomly split 7:3 into training and test sets. In more than 5 Graves' hyperthyroidism patients, the study also compared T-cell repertoires from thyroid tissue with T-cell repertoires from blood. Following sampling, methimazole starting at 30 mg daily was given to hyperthyroidism patients, and high-dose intravenous methylprednisolone was given to ophthalmopathy patients. Libraries were constructed in a second round of multiplex PCR, after which size selection and purification were performed. The libraries were sequenced on an Illumina HiSeq2000 using paired-end 100 bp reads. Raw data were processed with SOAPnuke, discarding reads with adapters, uncalled bases, mean Phred below 15, or no exact constant-primer or identifier match. High-quality paired reads were merged using COPE v1.2.5, and each unique nucleotide sequence was defined as a clonotype. Clonotypes were aligned to IMGT TRBV, TRBD and TRBJ reference segments using MiTCR v1.1. Only V-J combinations with frequency above 0.0001, covering 99% to 99.2% of repertoires, were analysed. The TCS score was defined as F50 (clonal expansion) divided by E x V (chaos), with BLOSUM62-based TCRdist calculated between CDR3 peptides within each V-J. Welch's t-statistics and random forest reduced around 510 V-J features to fewer than 15, which were used in a naive Bayes classifier (R e1071). No statistical method was used to fix the sample size in advance, and group allocation was not hidden from the investigators. The paper reports TCR Vbeta CDR3 sequencing of approximately 140 peripheral blood samples: 40 or so ophthalmopathy, under 80 hyperthyroidism and roughly 17 progressor patients.

This receptor chain uses TRBV19 and TRBJ1-2, with the D segment identity uncertain. The source is a woman under 30 with Graves disease. Donor details come from another sample of the same person, matched by shared clones. Specimen: peripheral blood mononuclear cells (PBMCs), collected at new diagnosis, from a patient treated with antithyroid drugs. The CDR3: CASSMGRNHGYTF. The DNA reads as follows: TGTGCCAGTAGTATGGGAAGGAACCATGGCTACACCTTC.